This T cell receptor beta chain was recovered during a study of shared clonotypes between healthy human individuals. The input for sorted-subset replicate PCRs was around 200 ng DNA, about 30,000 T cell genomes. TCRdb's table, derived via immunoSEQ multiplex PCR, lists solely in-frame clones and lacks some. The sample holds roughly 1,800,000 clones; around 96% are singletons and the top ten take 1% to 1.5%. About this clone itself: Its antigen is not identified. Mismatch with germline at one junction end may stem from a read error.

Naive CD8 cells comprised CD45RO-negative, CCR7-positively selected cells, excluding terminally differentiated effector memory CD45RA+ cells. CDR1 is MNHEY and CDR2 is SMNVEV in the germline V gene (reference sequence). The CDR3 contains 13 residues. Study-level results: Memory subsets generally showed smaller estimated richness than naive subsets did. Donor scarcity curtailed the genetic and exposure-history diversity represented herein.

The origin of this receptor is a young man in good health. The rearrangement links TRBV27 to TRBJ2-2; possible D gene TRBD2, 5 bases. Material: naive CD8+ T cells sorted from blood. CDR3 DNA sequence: TGCCAATCCGGGGAAACGAACACCGGGGAGCTGTTTTTT. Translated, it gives CQSGETNTGELFF.